This T cell receptor (beta chain) was found in a study of blood T cell repertoires in COVID-19. Trimming at V came to 0 bases and at J to 5 bases, leaving 7 bases not matched to a gene. The length of the CDR3 is 16 residues. Germline values: CDR1 LGHNA, CDR2 YNFKEQ. Generated by immunoSEQ multiplex PCR, the TCRdb table keeps only in-frame clones and is missing some. The table shows 200,000 or so clones, with about 85% occurring only once. As to this clone: At the DNA level, this CDR3 is encoded by other sequences in the same sample as well.

The rearrangement joins TRBV4-2 to TRBJ2-5, with 9 positions matching TRBD2. Sequenced material: peripheral blood. This receptor was taken from a woman older than 75 with COVID-19, enrolled during active disease. The CDR3 here is CASSQEGGGARETQYF. CDR3 nucleotide sequence: TGTGCCAGCAGCCAAGAAGGCGGGGGGGCGCGGGAGACCCAGTACTTC.